The sequence of this T cell receptor beta chain was determined in a study of regulatory T cells in long-lasting Graves disease. With iRepertoire HTBI primers and Arm-PCR of CDR3 regions, TCR beta libraries were built. TCRdb re-analysed the multiplex PCR reads in MiXCR, keeping a single row per CDR3 protein. This table holds around 450,000 distinct CDR3 sequences, around 15% found once. Regarding time point: newly diagnosed GD, antithyroid drugs for less than 3 months. Scientists built the TCR library using RNA that was extracted from PBMCs. Study-level points and caveats: Favoring TRBV28, TRBJ1-2 and TRBJ2-5 was a feature seen in persistent disease.

This CDR3 has 15 residues. With V trimmed by 6 bases and J by 4 bases, 5 bases remained unmatched. CDR1 and CDR2 from the germline V gene are MNHEY and SVGEGT. This clonotype appeared many times. Antigen unknown. These data were also reused for a study on T cells in Graves' hyperthyroidism and ophthalmopathy. That work states: Patients counted as stable if ophthalmopathy did not develop within 18 months. TCR CDR3 regions were first amplified by RT-PCR with HTBI primers.

The sample here was peripheral blood mononuclear cells (PBMCs), taken at new diagnosis, from a patient treated with antithyroid drugs. The TCR was taken from a man in his forties with Graves disease. The chain is built from TRBV6-2 or TRBV6-3 and TRBJ2-3, with 12 bases fitting TRBD2. The chain's CDR3 is CASRNLAGGSDTQYF. The CDR3 DNA sequence: TGTGCCAGCAGAAACCTAGCGGGAGGGTCAGATACGCAGTATTTT.